This T cell receptor (beta chain) was sequenced during a study of blood T cell repertoires in COVID-19 (TCRdb year 2020). Broadly, across the study: Samples from collaborators originated in the United States, Italy and Spain and spanned both the acute and convalescent phases of COVID-19. The prospective study material was composed of cDNA or gDNA derived from T cells, B-cell-depleted T cells, or PBMCs. Deeply sampled blood TCRbeta repertoires from subjects exposed to, actively infected with, or recovered from COVID-19 were included in the dataset. The repertoires were made available in a free public database intended to serve as a resource for research on the immune response to SARS-CoV-2. Samples came from the ongoing ImmuneRACE study (first 160 participants) plus 1,254 subjects from 6 global collaborators. Sample metadata almost always included a de-identified subject ID, COVID-19 status, age in years and sex. Where HLA class I and class II types were available, the types were taken from metadata supplied by the sample provider, not from assay-based typing.

Collaborating institutions collected whole blood in K2EDTA tubes following their own protocols. Collaborator samples were shipped for TCRbeta analysis as frozen whole blood, isolated PBMCs, or DNA extracted from either sample type. The paper as a whole reports these results and caveats: The amount of clinical and demographic metadata varied by source and participant and was provided uncurated.

From a lookup of the germline V gene (reference sequence), CDR1 and CDR2 are LNHNV and YYDKDF. From the cysteine through the phenylalanine, the CDR3 covers 13 amino acids. Of the read, only the CDR3 DNA is kept; its 39 bases are in frame from base 1. Trimmed from V: 4 bases; trimmed from J: 8 bases; junction bases lacking a gene match: 3. Concerning this clone itself: No antigen is known for it. The record has no base qualities; no much larger clone is one base away.

TCRbeta CDR3 regions were amplified from genomic DNA using the immunoSEQ Assay, a bias-controlled multiplex PCR. The source study handled its data this way. The number of nucleated cells in each sample was estimated from the amplification of reference gene primers within the assay. Sequence reads were collapsed and filtered to measure the absolute abundance of every unique TCRbeta CDR3 rearrangement. For each sample, productive Simpson clonality was calculated by taking the square root of Simpson's diversity index across productive rearrangements. What TCRdb holds here is the immuneACCESS table cut down to in-frame rearrangements. Part of the clones is not present; checked against another copy, under half of the missing clones reflect an unresolved V gene, and the others are unexplained. D and trimming come from the DNA, and the V and J calls and clone size come from that table. The sample table records approximately 240,000 clones; approximately 80% of these occur just once. Around 3.6% of the sample goes to the ten largest clones.

Sequenced input: peripheral blood. This clonotype originated in a middle-aged woman with active or convalescent COVID-19. The rearranged segments are TRBV15 and TRBJ1-1, and 11 junctional nucleotides match TRBD1. The CDR3 sequence is CATSTGQGAEAFF. The DNA reads TGTGCCACCAGCACAGGACAGGGGGCGGAAGCTTTCTTT.